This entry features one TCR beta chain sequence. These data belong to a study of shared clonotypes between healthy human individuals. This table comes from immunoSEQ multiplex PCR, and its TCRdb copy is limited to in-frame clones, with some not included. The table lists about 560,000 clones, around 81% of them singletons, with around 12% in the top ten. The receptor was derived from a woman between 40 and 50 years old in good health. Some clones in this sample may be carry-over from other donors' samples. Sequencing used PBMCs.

This CDR3 is CATSRDRAEETQYF. Here the CDR3 DNA reads TGTGCCACCAGCAGAGATCGGGCGGAAGAGACCCAGTACTTC. The V gene is TRBV15, the J gene TRBJ2-5, with D uncertain. The CDR3 contains 14 residues. Trimming took 0 bases from V and 3 from J, leaving 8 bases between them. Germline V CDR1 and CDR2: LNHNV, YYDKDF (reference sequence).